Given below is one T cell receptor (beta chain) in context. It has no known antigen specificity. The record has no base qualities; no much larger clone is one base away. TCRB CDR3 regions were amplified from approximately 2 ug genomic DNA, or all available DNA if less, using the immunoSEQ assay. Multiplex PCR used 60 forward primers for TCR V beta segments and 13 reverse primers for J beta segments. To estimate the number of reads per starting template, synthetic control templates were added to each sample at limiting dilution. Sequencing produced 87 bp reads on the Illumina HiSeq System. As for the original processing: PCR and sequencing errors were removed by a nearest neighbor algorithm that merged closely related sequences. TCR overlap was measured as the percentage of unique tumor TCR beta sequences also present in the same patient's peripheral blood. The table comes from immuneACCESS by way of TCRdb, which keeps in-frame sequences with V and J called. Part of the clones is missing from these tables; in studies checked, under half for an unresolved V gene and the rest for unknown reasons. The V and J calls and clone size come from that table; D and trimming were worked out from the DNA. The sample data list about 76,000 clones, and around 86% of these were observed just once. The ten largest clones represent 2% to 2.5% of the sample.

The data were taken from a study of glioma-infiltrating T cells after dendritic cell vaccination listed by TCRdb under 2016. About the investigation overall: Of the roughly 15 glioblastoma patients in the cohort, all drawn from Phase I and II dendritic cell vaccination trials, 9 were newly diagnosed and 6 had recurrent disease. Between the early 2000s and the early 2010s, patients were given autologous tumor lysate-pulsed dendritic cell vaccination. To make the vaccine, monocyte-derived dendritic cells were cultured for less than nine days with IL-4 and GM-CSF and then pulsed overnight with autologous tumor lysate. Each patient was given three intradermal dendritic cell vaccine injections, spaced two weeks apart, in the arm below the axilla. In glioblastoma patients vaccinated with dendritic cells, deep sequencing of TCR beta CDR3 regions served to measure the amount of tumor-infiltrating lymphocytes and to compare repertoires between tumor and blood. Survival after dendritic cell vaccination was correlated with TCR sequencing metrics, including TIL content and tumor-blood repertoire overlap. What the authors observed across the whole study: The TCR overlap response model with three groups was called speculative and said to need prospective validation. TCR clonality showed no direct relationship with survival, which suggests that a diverse polyclonal response may be important. The cohort was small and heterogeneous, with few patients having full blood and tumor sets and even fewer initial-recurrent tumor pairs. After dendritic cell vaccination, a higher estimated pretreatment TIL content predicted longer time to progression and longer overall survival.

In the paper's terms, the time point label means: after dendritic cell vaccination, including at tumor progression/relapse. Patients were selected for having adequate residual fresh-frozen tumor tissue and more than two years of available survival data. Although molecular status otherwise differed among the glioblastoma patients, no patient had an isocitrate dehydrogenase mutation. PBMC collection took place before vaccination, two weeks after the third vaccination, and at tumor progression if progression occurred. The Qiagen DNeasy Blood extraction Kit was used for extraction of genomic DNA. For CDR1 and CDR2, the germline V gene (reference sequence) lists SGHNT and YYREEE. V lost 4 bases and J lost 4 bases; the stretch between them is 18 bases long. Including the terminal cysteine and phenylalanine, the CDR3 comprises 15 residues. Only the CDR3 DNA is retained, 45 bases long and in frame from the first base.

This TCR was recovered from a human donor with glioblastoma. The sequences come from blood, collected after dendritic cell vaccination. The chain is made from TRBV5-4 and TRBJ2-7; possibly the D gene is TRBD2, per 7 matching bases. CDR3 protein: CASSPGGGRGYEQYF. The DNA sequence is TGTGCCAGCAGCCCCGGGGGCGGGAGAGGTTACGAGCAGTACTTC.